A selection of T cell receptor beta chains follows, all from one sample in a study of blood T cell repertoires in COVID-19. Assay: immunoSEQ multiplex PCR; the TCRdb copy retains only in-frame clones and omits some. The table includes 370,000 or so clones, more than 75% detected once. Sequenced input: PBMCs or T cells enriched from blood (not recorded which). These receptors were collected from a man under 40 who had recovered from COVID-19. The CDR3 runs from the conserved cysteine through the conserved F or W. Each record gives: CDR3 length, J gene, clone size, D gene, V gene, CDR3 protein, CDR3 DNA. A D gene is named only where the DNA matches it firmly. The size of a clone is reported for some rows only, either as once, few or many, or as a class for expanded clones.

length: 16; J: TRBJ2-1; size: .; D: TRBD2; V: TRBV3-1/TRBV3-2; CDR3: CASSQVSSGDYNEQFF; DNA: TGTGCCAGCAGCCAAGTATCGAGCGGGGATTACAATGAGCAGTTCTTC
length: 13; J: TRBJ1-5; size: .; D: .; V: TRBV30; CDR3: CAWSVKGAQPQHF; DNA: TGTGCCTGGAGTGTAAAAGGGGCTCAGCCCCAGCATTTT
length: 11; J: TRBJ1-1; size: .; D: TRBD1; V: TRBV20-1; CDR3: CSARTGSEAFF; DNA: TGCAGTGCTAGGACAGGGTCTGAAGCTTTCTTT
length: 11; J: TRBJ2-7; size: .; D: .; V: TRBV6-5; CDR3: CASSRGYEQYF; DNA: TGTGCCAGCAGTAGGGGGTACGAGCAGTACTTC
length: 13; J: TRBJ2-7; size: .; D: TRBD1; V: TRBV11-2; CDR3: CASSSGTGGEQYF; DNA: TGTGCCAGCAGCTCTGGGACAGGTGGAGAGCAGTACTTC
length: 13; J: TRBJ1-1; size: .; D: .; V: TRBV7-7; CDR3: CASSLQWNTEAFF; DNA: TGTGCTAGCAGCTTACAGTGGAACACTGAAGCTTTCTTT
length: 13; J: TRBJ1-2; size: once; D: .; V: TRBV5-4; CDR3: CASSLGAAGGQSF; DNA: TGTGCCAGCAGCTTGGGGGCGGCCGGGGGGCAATCTTTC
length: 16; J: TRBJ2-1; size: .; D: TRBD2; V: TRBV12-5; CDR3: CASGLGRGGGLSEQFF; DNA: TGTGCTAGTGGTTTGGGTCGAGGCGGGGGGCTCAGTGAGCAGTTCTTC
length: 13; J: TRBJ1-2; size: .; D: .; V: TRBV30; CDR3: CAWRSDMWYGYTF; DNA: TGTGCCTGGAGATCCGACATGTGGTATGGCTACACCTTC
length: 20; J: TRBJ1-5; size: .; D: TRBD1; V: TRBV23-1; CDR3: CASSQLVDRVDWRSNQPQHF; DNA: TGCGCCAGCAGTCAATTAGTGGACAGGGTAGATTGGCGGAGCAATCAGCCCCAGCATTTT
length: 12; J: TRBJ1-1; size: once; D: .; V: TRBV28; CDR3: CASSLRQRPAFF; DNA: TGTGCCAGCAGTCTGCGACAGAGGCCAGCTTTCTTT
length: 11; J: TRBJ2-1; size: once; D: .; V: TRBV18; CDR3: CASSPDSEQFF; DNA: TGTGCCAGCTCACCTGACAGTGAGCAGTTCTTC
length: 13; J: TRBJ1-1; size: .; D: TRBD1; V: TRBV13; CDR3: CASSPGTGLEAFF; DNA: TGTGCCAGCAGCCCGGGGACAGGCCTTGAAGCTTTCTTT
length: 12; J: TRBJ2-7; size: .; D: .; V: TRBV18; CDR3: CASPAGWYEQYF; DNA: TGTGCCAGCCCGGCGGGTTGGTACGAGCAGTACTTC
length: 16; J: TRBJ1-3; size: few; D: TRBD1; V: TRBV9; CDR3: CASSAQAGGSGNTIYF; DNA: TGTGCCAGCAGCGCCCAAGCAGGGGGAAGCGGAAACACCATATATTTT
length: 14; J: TRBJ1-6; size: .; D: .; V: TRBV7-2; CDR3: CASSLFQSPRPLHF; DNA: TGTGCCAGCAGCTTATTCCAGTCCCCAAGACCCCTCCACTTT
length: 15; J: TRBJ2-1; size: few; D: TRBD1; V: TRBV9; CDR3: CASSPEDRGYNEQFF; DNA: TGTGCCAGCAGCCCGGAGGACAGGGGCTACAATGAGCAGTTCTTC
length: 13; J: TRBJ1-2; size: .; D: TRBD1; V: TRBV6-5; CDR3: CASRTDRVDGYTF; DNA: TGTGCCAGCCGTACCGACAGGGTGGATGGCTACACCTTC
length: 14; J: TRBJ1-1; size: few; D: .; V: TRBV11-2; CDR3: CASSNAGVRTEAFF; DNA: TGTGCCAGCAGCAACGCAGGGGTTCGCACTGAAGCTTTCTTT
length: 18; J: TRBJ1-4; size: .; D: TRBD1; V: TRBV4-1; CDR3: CASSRSGQGFATNEKLFF; DNA: TGCGCCAGCAGCCGATCGGGACAGGGGTTTGCAACTAATGAAAAACTGTTTTTT
length: 16; J: TRBJ2-5; size: .; D: .; V: TRBV4-1; CDR3: CASSQVRLGRGETQYF; DNA: TGCGCCAGCAGCCAAGTGAGGTTAGGGCGAGGGGAGACCCAGTACTTC
length: 13; J: TRBJ1-2; size: .; D: .; V: TRBV18; CDR3: CASSPEANYGYTF; DNA: TGTGCCAGCTCACCCGAGGCTAACTATGGCTACACCTTC
length: 13; J: TRBJ2-2; size: .; D: .; V: TRBV14; CDR3: CASSLYGSGELFF; DNA: TGTGCCAGCAGCCTTTACGGGTCCGGGGAGCTGTTTTTT
length: 13; J: TRBJ2-1; size: .; D: TRBD2; V: TRBV6-2/TRBV6-3; CDR3: CASSPPGRAEQFF; DNA: TGTGCCAGCAGCCCCCCCGGGAGGGCTGAGCAGTTCTTC
length: 13; J: TRBJ1-4; size: .; D: .; V: TRBV30; CDR3: CACPGPGGEKLFF; DNA: TGTGCCTGCCCGGGGCCCGGGGGTGAAAAACTGTTTTTT
length: 13; J: TRBJ1-1; size: .; D: .; V: TRBV9; CDR3: CASTRVGGTEAFF; DNA: TGTGCCAGCACGAGGGTGGGGGGCACTGAAGCTTTCTTT
length: 13; J: TRBJ1-2; size: .; D: .; V: TRBV6-5; CDR3: CASSYLGPHGYTF; DNA: TGTGCCAGCAGTTACTTGGGCCCTCATGGCTACACCTTC
length: 13; J: TRBJ1-1; size: .; D: .; V: TRBV6-5; CDR3: CASRPHRNTEAFF; DNA: TGTGCCAGCAGGCCACACCGGAACACTGAAGCTTTCTTT